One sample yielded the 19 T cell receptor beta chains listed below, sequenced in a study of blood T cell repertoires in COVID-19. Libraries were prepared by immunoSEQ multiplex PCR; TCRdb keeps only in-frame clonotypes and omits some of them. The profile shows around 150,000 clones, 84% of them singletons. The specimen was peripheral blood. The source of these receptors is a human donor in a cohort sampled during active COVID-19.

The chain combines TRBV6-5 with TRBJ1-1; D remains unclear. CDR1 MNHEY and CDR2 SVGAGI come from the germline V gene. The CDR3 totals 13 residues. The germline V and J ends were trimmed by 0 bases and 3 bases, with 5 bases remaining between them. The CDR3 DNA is TGTGCCAGCAGTTACTCTGTCGACACTGAAGCTTTCTTT. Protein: CASSYSVDTEAFF.

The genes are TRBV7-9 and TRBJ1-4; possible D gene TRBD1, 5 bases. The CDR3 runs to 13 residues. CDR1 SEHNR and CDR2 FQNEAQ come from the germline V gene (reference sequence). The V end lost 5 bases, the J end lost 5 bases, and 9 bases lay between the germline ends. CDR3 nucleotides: TGTGCCAGCAGCCGCCGGGGGAATGAAAAACTGTTTTTT. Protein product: CASSRRGNEKLFF.

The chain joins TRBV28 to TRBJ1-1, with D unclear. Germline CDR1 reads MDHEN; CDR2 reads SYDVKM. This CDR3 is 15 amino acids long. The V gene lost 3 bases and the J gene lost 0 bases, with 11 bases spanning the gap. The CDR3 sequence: CASSFEERVNTEAFF. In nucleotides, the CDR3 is TGTGCCAGCAGTTTCGAAGAGCGGGTGAACACTGAAGCTTTCTTT.

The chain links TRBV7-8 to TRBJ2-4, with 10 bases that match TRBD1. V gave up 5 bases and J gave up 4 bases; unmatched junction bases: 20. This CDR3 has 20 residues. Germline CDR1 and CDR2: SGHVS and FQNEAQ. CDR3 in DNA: TGTGCCAGCAGCCCAACGCCGGGACAGGGGAGGGTGGTATTGAAAAACATTCAGTACTTC. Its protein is CASSPTPGQGRVVLKNIQYF. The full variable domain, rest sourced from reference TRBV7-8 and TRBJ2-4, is GAGVSQSPRYKVAKRGQDVALRCDPISGHVSLFWYQQALGQGPEFLTYFQNEAQLDKSGLPSDRFFAERPEGSVSTLKIQRTQQEDSAVYLCASSPTPGQGRVVLKNIQYFGAGTRLSVL.

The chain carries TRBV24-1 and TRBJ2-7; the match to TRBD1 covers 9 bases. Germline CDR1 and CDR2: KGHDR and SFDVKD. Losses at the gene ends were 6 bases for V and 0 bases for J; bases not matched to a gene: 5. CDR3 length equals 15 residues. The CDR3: CATSKGTGISYEQYF. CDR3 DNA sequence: TGTGCCACCAGTAAGGGGACAGGGATCTCCTACGAGCAGTACTTC.

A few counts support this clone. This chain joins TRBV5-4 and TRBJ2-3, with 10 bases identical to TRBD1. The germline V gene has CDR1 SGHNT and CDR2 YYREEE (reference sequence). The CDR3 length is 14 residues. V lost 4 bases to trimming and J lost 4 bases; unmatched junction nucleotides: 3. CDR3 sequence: CASSPGQGADTQYF. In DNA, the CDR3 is TGTGCCAGCAGCCCCGGACAGGGGGCAGATACGCAGTATTTT.

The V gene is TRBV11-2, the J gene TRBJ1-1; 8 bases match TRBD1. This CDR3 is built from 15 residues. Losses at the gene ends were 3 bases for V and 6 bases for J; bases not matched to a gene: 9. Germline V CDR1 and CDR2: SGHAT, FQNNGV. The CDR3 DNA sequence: TGTGCCAGCAGCTTGCTGACAGGGGAGCAGGCTGAAGCTTTCTTT. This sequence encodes CASSLLTGEQAEAFF.

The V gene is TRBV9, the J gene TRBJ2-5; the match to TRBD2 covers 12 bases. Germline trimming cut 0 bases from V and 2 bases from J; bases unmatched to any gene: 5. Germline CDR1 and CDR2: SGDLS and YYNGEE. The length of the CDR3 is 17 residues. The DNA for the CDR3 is TGTGCCAGCAGCGTAGGGGGACTAGCGGGCAAACAAGAGACCCAGTACTTC. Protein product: CASSVGGLAGKQETQYF. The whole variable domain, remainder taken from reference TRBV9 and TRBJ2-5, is DSGVTQTPKHLITATGQRVTLRCSPRSGDLSVYWYQQSLDQGLQFLIQYYNGEERAKGNILERFSAQQFPDLHSELNLSSLELGDSALYFCASSVGGLAGKQETQYFGPGTRLLVL.

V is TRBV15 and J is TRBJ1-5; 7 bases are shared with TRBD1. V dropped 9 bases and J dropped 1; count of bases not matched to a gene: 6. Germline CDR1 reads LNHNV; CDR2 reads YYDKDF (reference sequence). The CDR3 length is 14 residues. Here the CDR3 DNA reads TGTGCCACTAAAACAGGGGAGAGCAATCAGCCCCAGCATTTT. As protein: CATKTGESNQPQHF.

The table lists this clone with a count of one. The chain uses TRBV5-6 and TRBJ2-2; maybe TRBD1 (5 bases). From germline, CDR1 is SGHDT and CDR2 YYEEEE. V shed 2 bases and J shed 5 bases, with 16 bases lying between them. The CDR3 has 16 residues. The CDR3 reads CASSFSDMLRTGELFF. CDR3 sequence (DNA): TGTGCCAGCAGCTTCTCGGACATGCTACGGACCGGGGAGCTGTTTTTT.

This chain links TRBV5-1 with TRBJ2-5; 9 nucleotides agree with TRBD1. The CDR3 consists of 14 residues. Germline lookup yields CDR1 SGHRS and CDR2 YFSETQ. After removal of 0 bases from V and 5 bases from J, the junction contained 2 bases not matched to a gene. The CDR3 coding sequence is TGCGCCAGCAGCTTGGGGACAGGGGCGGAGACCCAGTACTTC. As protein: CASSLGTGAETQYF.

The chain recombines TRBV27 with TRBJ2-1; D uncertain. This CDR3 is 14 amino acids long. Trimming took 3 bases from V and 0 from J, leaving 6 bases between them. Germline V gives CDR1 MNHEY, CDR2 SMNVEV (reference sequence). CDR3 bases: TGTGCCAGCAGTTTTAGTCCCTCCTACAATGAGCAGTTCTTC. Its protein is CASSFSPSYNEQFF.

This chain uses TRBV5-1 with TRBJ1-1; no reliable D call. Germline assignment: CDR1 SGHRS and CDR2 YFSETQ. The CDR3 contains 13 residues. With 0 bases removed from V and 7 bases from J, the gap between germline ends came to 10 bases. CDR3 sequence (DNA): TGCGCCAGCAGCTTGGCCGGCGGAAGTGAAGCTTTCTTT. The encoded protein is CASSLAGGSEAFF. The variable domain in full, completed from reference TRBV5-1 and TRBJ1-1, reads KAGVTQTPRYLIKTRGQQVTLSCSPISGHRSVSWYQQTPGQGLQFLFEYFSETQRNKGNFPGRFSGRQFSNSRSEMNVSTLELGDSALYLCASSLAGGSEAFFGQGTRLTVV.

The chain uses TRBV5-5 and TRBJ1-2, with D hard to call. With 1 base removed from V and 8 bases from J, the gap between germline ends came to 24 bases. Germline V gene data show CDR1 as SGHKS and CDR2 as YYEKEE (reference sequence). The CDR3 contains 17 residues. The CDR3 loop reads CASSLTNRGRGREGYTF. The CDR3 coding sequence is TGTGCCAGCAGCTTGACTAACAGAGGCCGCGGTCGGGAGGGCTACACCTTC. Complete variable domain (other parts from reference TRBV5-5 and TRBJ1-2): DAGVTQSPTHLIKTRGQQVTLRCSPISGHKSVSWYQQVLGQGPQFIFQYYEKEERGRGNFPDRFSARQFPNYSSELNVNALLLGDSALYLCASSLTNRGRGREGYTFGSGTRLTVV.

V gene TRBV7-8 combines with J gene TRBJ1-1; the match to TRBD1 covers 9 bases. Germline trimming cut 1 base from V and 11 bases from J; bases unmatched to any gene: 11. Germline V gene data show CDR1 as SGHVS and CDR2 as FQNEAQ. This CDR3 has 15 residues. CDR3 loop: CASSLVQTRQGGAFF. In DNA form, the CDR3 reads TGTGCCAGCAGCTTAGTACAAACCAGACAGGGGGGCGCTTTCTTT.

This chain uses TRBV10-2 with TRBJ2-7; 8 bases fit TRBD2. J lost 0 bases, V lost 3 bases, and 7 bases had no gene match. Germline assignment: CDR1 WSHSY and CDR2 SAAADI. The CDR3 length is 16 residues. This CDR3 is CASSDILAASSYEQYF. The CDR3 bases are TGCGCCAGCAGTGATATACTAGCGGCCAGCTCCTACGAGCAGTACTTC.

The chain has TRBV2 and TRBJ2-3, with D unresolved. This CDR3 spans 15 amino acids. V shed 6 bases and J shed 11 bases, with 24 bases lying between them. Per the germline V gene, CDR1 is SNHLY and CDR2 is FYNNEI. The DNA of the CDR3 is TGTGCCAGCAGCCCTCGGGTGTCCCCCCGGAGAGGGCAGTATTTT. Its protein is CASSPRVSPRRGQYF.

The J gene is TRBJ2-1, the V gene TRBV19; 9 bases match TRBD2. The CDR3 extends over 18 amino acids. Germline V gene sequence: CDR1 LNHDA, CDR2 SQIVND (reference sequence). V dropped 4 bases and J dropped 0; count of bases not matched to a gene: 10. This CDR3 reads CASSRAGGPLSSYNEQFF. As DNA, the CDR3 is TGTGCCAGTAGTAGGGCGGGGGGGCCCTTGAGCTCCTACAATGAGCAGTTCTTC.

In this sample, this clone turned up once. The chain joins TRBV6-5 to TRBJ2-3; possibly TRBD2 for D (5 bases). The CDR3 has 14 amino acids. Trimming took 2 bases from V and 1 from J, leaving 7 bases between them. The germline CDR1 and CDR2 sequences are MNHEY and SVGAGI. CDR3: CASSYGLGTDTQYF. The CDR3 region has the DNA TGTGCCAGCAGTTACGGACTCGGCACAGATACGCAGTATTTT.